This T cell receptor (beta chain) was retrieved from a study of cytomegalovirus exposure and HLA in healthy donors. Study-level findings and limits: Reportedly, cytomegalovirus status was diagnosed with high sensitivity and specificity. In vitro testing confirmed three CMV-associated chains as specific for CMV antigens.

Here immunoSEQ multiplex PCR was the method, and the copy in TCRdb shows in-frame clones only, minus some. The top ten clones hold over 6% of a sample with about 120,000 clones, roughly 90% of them seen once. To note about this clone: Its antigen is undetermined.

This CDR3 has 13 amino acids. CDR1 is SNHLY and CDR2 is FYNNEI in the germline V gene. Trimming left V 2 bases short and J 9 bases short, with 13 bases between. The sample taken for sequencing was PBMCs. This receptor was identified in a young woman in good health and CMV-seropositive. V is TRBV2 and J is TRBJ2-5; weak D call: TRBD1 (6 bases). Written as DNA, the CDR3 is TGTGCCAGCAGTGAATCAACGAACAGGGCCCAGTACTTC. It codes for CASSESTNRAQYF. Looking up the rest from reference TRBV2 and TRBJ2-5 gives the full variable domain: EPEVTQTPSHQVTQMGQEVILRCVPISNHLYFYWYRQILGQKVEFLVSFYNNEISEKSEIFDDQFSVERPDGSNFTLKIRSTKLEDSAMYFCASSESTNRAQYFGPGTRLLVL.